Listed here are 11 T cell receptor beta chains from one sample, sequenced in a study of read filtering for tumor transcriptome and immune sequencing. This library used roughly 400 ng RNA and molecular barcoded adaptors spanning alpha/delta and beta/gamma chains. From the reads, TCRdb called clonotypes with MiXCR, one entry per CDR3 protein. The table records 12,000 to 15,000 distinct CDR3 sequences, about a fifth of them present only once. The sequenced sample was a population of CD138-negative cells sorted from bone marrow. Receptors originate from a donor aged 40 or older with multiple myeloma.

The sample holds many counts of this clonotype. The chain is built from TRBV7-9 and TRBJ1-1; D uncertain. Germline lookup yields CDR1 SEHNR and CDR2 FQNEAQ (reference sequence). The CDR3 contains 13 residues. With 1 base removed from V and 3 bases from J, the gap between germline ends came to 6 bases. The CDR3 sequence: CASSLEADTEAFF. The CDR3 nucleotides read TGTGCCAGCAGCTTAGAAGCAGACACTGAAGCTTTCTTT.

This clonotype was recorded at least ten times. The chain recombines TRBV7-8 with TRBJ2-1; D ambiguous. This CDR3 region has 12 residues. The germline V and J ends were trimmed by 5 bases and 7 bases, with 9 bases remaining between them. The germline CDR1 and CDR2 sequences are SGHVS and FQNEAQ. In nucleotides, the CDR3 is TGTGCCAGCAGCCCTCTAGGGAATGAGCAGTTCTTC. It specifies CASSPLGNEQFF.

This clonotype was observed many times. V gene TRBV6-6 combines with J gene TRBJ1-1; perhaps TRBD1 as D (5 bases). CDR3 size: 15 residues. Looked up from germline, CDR1 is MNHNY and CDR2 is SVGAGI (reference sequence). The V end was cut by 2 bases, the J end by 4 bases, with 14 bases between. The CDR3 loop reads CASSYVGRVATEAFF. The DNA for the CDR3 is TGTGCCAGCAGTTACGTCGGCAGGGTGGCCACTGAAGCTTTCTTT.

This clonotype occurred a few times. Germline is not matched at one junction end, which may reflect a read error. The chain recombines TRBV4-1 with TRBJ2-3; D possibly matches TRBD1 or TRBD2 (5 bases each). This CDR3 is built from 16 residues. Germline CDR1 MGHRA, CDR2 YSYEKL. The CDR3 DNA reads TGCGCCAGCAGCGGGGCGGGCTTCCTCTTCACAGGTACGCAGTATTTT. Its protein product is CASSGAGFLFTGTQYF.

With regard to this clonotype: At one boundary the junction diverges from the germline segment, which might be a read error. The chain recombines TRBV29-1 with TRBJ2-1, with 7 positions matching TRBD1. The V gene's germline CDR1 is SQVTM and CDR2 ANQGSEA. The CDR3 is 15 residues long. Written as DNA, the CDR3 is TGCAGCGCCTCTAAGGGGGCAACCTTCTACAATGGGCAGTTCTTC. It codes for CSASKGATFYNGQFF.

The V gene is TRBV11-2, the J gene TRBJ2-1; 11 bases are shared with TRBD2. CDR1 is SGHAT and CDR2 is FQNNGV in the germline V gene. This CDR3 has 15 residues. With V trimmed by 5 bases and J by 4 bases, 4 bases remained unmatched. The DNA for the CDR3 is TGTGCCAGCAGCACAGGGACTAGCGGTTACAATGAGCAGTTCTTC. Protein sequence: CASSTGTSGYNEQFF.

Concerning this clonotype itself: A much larger clone differs from this one at a single base, so this may be a read error. The chain joins TRBV4-1 to TRBJ2-7, with D possibly being TRBD2 (5 bases). The V gene's germline CDR1 is MGHRA and CDR2 YSYEKL. The CDR3 loop spans 15 amino acids. The CDR3: CASSQGQIEGYEQCF. CDR3 bases: TGCGCCAGCAGCCAAGGGCAAATCGAGGGATACGAGCAGTGCTTC.

This clonotype was observed at least ten times. The rearrangement links TRBV9 to TRBJ2-1; 9 bases agree with TRBD1. This CDR3 comprises 15 residues. V was pared by 3 bases and J by 8 bases, with 9 bases of the junction left unmatched. Germline lookup yields CDR1 SGDLS and CDR2 YYNGEE. CDR3 region: CASSARTGARDEQFF. In DNA, the CDR3 is TGTGCCAGCAGCGCCCGGACAGGGGCGAGAGATGAGCAGTTCTTC.

With regard to this clonotype: This clone may be a read error of a much larger clone one base away. This chain uses TRBV7-8 with TRBJ2-1; D is perhaps TRBD1 or TRBD2 (5 bases each). The V gene's germline CDR1 is SGHVS and CDR2 FQNEAQ. This CDR3 is 16 amino acids long. The CDR3 DNA follows: TGTGCCAGCAGCCCACCCGGGACCTCCACGGCGTACGAGCAGCTCTTC. This sequence encodes CASSPPGTSTAYEQLF.

This clonotype was detected ten times or more. This rearrangement joins TRBV6-5 to TRBJ2-1; a possible D gene is TRBD2 (6 bases). The CDR3 has 15 residues. The V gene's germline CDR1 is MNHEY and CDR2 SVGAGI. Between the trimmed V and J ends, which lost 4 bases and 7 bases, there was a span of 17 bases. Here the CDR3 DNA reads TGTGCCAGCAGTTCCCAGTTGGGGGGATCAAATGAGCAGTTCTTC. Protein: CASSSQLGGSNEQFF.

Of note for this clonotype: A single base separates this from a much larger clone, so it may be a read error. The chain employs TRBV12-5 and TRBJ2-4, with D hard to call. Germline lookup yields CDR1 LGHNT and CDR2 FRNRAP. This CDR3 comprises 16 residues. CDR3 protein: CVSGLALDIAKNIQYF. The CDR3 coding sequence is TGTGTTAGTGGTTTGGCCCTAGACATAGCCAAAAACATTCAGTACTTC.